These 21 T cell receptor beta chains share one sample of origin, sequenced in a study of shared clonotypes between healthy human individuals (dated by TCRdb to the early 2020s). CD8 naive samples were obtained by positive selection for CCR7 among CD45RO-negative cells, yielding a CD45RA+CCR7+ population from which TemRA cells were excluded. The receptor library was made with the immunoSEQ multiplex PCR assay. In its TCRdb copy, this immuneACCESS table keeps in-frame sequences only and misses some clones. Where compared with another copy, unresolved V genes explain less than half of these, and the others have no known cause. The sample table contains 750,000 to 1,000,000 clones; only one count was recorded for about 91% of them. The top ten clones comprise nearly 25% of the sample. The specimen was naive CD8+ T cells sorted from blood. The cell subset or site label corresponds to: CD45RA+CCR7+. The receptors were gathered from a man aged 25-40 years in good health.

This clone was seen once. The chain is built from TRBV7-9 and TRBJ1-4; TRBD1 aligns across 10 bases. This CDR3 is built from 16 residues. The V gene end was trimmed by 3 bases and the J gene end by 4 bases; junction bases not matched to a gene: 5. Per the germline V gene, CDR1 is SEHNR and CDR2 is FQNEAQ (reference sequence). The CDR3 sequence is CASSFPGQGINEKLFF. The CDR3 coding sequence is TGTGCCAGCAGCTTTCCGGGACAGGGGATTAATGAAAAACTGTTTTTT.

CDR3 sequence reads: CASSQDMPGDNQPQHF. As DNA, the CDR3 is TGCGCCAGCAGCCAAGATATGCCAGGCGACAATCAGCCCCAGCATTTT. The chain couples TRBV4-1 to TRBJ1-5; unclear D gene. The CDR3 is 16 residues long. Germline V lookup: CDR1 MGHRA, CDR2 YSYEKL. V was cut by 0 bases and J by 3 bases, with 12 bases left in between.

CDR3 region: CASSRGQKPSEQYF. The CDR3 DNA follows: TGTGCCAGCAGTCGCGGACAAAAGCCCTCCGAGCAGTACTTC. J is TRBJ2-7 and V is TRBV27, with D perhaps TRBD1 (5 bases). Trimming cost V 5 bases and J 6 bases, with 17 bases left between them. This CDR3 comprises 14 residues. The germline V gene encodes CDR1 MNHEY and CDR2 SMNVEV (reference sequence).

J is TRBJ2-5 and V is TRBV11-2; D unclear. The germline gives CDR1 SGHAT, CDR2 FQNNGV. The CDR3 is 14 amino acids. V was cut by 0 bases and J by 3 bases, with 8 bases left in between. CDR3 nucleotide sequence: TGTGCCAGCAGCTTAGATCACATTGAAGAGACCCAGTACTTC. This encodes CASSLDHIEETQYF.

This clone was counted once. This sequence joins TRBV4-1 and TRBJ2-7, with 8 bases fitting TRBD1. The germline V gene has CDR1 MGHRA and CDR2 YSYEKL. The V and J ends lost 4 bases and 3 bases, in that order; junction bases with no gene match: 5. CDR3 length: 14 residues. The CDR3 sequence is CASSRAGGYYEQYF. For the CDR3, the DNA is TGCGCCAGCAGCCGAGCAGGGGGCTACTACGAGCAGTACTTC.

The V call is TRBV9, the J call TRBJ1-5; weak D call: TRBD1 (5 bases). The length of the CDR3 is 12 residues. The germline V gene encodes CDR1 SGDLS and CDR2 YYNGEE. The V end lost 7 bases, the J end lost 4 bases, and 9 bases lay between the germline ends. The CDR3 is CASSGGNQPQHF. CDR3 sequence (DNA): TGTGCCAGCTCTGGGGGGAATCAGCCCCAGCATTTT.

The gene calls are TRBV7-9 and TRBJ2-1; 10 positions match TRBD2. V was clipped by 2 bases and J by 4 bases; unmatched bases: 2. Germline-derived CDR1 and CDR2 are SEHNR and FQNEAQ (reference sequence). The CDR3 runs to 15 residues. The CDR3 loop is CASSLSLAGYNEQFF. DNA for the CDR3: TGTGCCAGCAGCTTATCACTAGCGGGGTACAATGAGCAGTTCTTC.

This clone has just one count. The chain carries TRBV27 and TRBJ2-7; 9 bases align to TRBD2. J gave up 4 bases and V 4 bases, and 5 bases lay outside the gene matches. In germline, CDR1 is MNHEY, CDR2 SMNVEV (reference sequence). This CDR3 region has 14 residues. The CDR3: CASSYKREAYEQYF. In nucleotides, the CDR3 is TGTGCCAGCAGTTACAAGCGGGAGGCTTACGAGCAGTACTTC.

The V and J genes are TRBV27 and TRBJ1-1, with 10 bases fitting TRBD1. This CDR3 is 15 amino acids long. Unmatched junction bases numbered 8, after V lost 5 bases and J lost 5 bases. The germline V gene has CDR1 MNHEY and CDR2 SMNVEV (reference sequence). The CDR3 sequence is CASSAAGQGKTEAFF. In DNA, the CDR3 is TGTGCCAGCAGTGCTGCGGGACAGGGGAAGACTGAAGCTTTCTTT.

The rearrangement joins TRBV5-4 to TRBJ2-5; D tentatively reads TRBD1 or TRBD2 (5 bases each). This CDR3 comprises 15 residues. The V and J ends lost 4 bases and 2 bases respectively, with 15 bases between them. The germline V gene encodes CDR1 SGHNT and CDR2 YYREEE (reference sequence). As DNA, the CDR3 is TGTGCCAGCAGCGTGATGGGACGCGGTCAAGAGACCCAGTACTTC. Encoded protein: CASSVMGRGQETQYF.

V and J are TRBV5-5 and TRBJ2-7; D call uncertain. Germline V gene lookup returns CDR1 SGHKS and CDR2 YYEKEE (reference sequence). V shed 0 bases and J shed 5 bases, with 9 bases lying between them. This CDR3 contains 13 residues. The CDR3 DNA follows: TGTGCCAGCAGCTTGGTTCCTATCGACGAGCAGTACTTC. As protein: CASSLVPIDEQYF.

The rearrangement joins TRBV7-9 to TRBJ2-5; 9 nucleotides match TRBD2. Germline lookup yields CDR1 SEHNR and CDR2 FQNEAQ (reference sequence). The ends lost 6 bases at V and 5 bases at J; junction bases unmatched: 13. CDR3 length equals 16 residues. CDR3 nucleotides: TGTGCCAGCAGTCCCATCCTAGCGGGATCGCGGGAGACCCAGTACTTC. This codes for CASSPILAGSRETQYF.

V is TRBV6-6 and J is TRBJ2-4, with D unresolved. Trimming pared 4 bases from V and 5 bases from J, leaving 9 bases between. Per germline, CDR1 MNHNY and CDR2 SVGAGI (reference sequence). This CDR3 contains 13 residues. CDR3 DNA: TGTGCCAGCAGTTCGACTGGGCAAAACATTCAGTACTTC. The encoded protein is CASSSTGQNIQYF.

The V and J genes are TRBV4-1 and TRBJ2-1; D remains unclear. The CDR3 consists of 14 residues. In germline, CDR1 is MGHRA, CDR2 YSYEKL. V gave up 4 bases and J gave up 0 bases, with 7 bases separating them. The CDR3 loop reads CASSLRSSYNEQFF. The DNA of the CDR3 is TGCGCCAGCAGCCTCAGGAGCTCCTACAATGAGCAGTTCTTC.

The DNA for the CDR3 is TGTGCCAGCAGCTCCCTGACGCGGACTAGCGGGAGTGTAGATACGCAGTATTTT. This sequence encodes CASSSLTRTSGSVDTQYF. V usage is TRBV11-2 and J usage is TRBJ2-3; 13 bases match TRBD2. Germline assignment: CDR1 SGHAT and CDR2 FQNNGV. The CDR3 contains 18 residues. With 4 bases clipped from V and 5 bases from J, the junction kept 12 bases outside the gene matches.

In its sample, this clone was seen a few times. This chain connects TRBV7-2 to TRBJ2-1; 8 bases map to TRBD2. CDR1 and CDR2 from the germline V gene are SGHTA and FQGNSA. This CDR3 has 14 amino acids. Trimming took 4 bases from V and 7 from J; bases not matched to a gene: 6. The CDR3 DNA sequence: TGTGCCAGCAGCTATCCGGGACTAGGTAATGAGCAGTTCTTC. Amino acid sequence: CASSYPGLGNEQFF.

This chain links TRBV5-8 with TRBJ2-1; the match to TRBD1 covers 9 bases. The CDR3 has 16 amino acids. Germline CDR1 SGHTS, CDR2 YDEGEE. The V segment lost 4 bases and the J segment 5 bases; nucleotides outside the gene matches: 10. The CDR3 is CASSAARDRVDNEQFF. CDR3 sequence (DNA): TGTGCCAGCAGCGCTGCCCGGGACAGGGTCGACAATGAGCAGTTCTTC.

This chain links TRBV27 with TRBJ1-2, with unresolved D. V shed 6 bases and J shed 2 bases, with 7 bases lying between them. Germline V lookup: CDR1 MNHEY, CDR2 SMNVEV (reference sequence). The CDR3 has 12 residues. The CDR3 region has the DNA TGTGCCAGCAGGGAGGGCAACTATGGCTACACCTTC. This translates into CASREGNYGYTF.

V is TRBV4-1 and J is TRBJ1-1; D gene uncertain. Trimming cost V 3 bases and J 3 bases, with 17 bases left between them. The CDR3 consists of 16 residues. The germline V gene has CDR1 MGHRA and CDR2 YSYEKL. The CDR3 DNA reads TGCGCCAGCAGCCACGGTTTGGGAAACTTGGACACTGAAGCTTTCTTT. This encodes CASSHGLGNLDTEAFF.

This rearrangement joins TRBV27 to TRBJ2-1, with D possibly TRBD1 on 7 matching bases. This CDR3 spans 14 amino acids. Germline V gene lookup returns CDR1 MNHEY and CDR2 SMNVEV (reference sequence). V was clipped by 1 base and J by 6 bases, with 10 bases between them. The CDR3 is CASSLWGDSNEQFF. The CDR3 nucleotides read TGTGCCAGCAGTTTATGGGGGGACAGCAATGAGCAGTTCTTC.

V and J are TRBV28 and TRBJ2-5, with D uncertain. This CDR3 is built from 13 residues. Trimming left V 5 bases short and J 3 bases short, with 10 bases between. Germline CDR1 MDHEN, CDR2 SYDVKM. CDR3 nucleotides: TGTGCCAGCAGTACGCCCGGCAAAGAGACCCAGTACTTC. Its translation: CASSTPGKETQYF.